This T cell receptor beta chain was captured by sequencing in a study of identical twins. The length of the CDR3 is 17 residues. V trimming: 9 bases; J trimming: 2 bases; junction bases outside the gene matches: 18. CDR1 and CDR2 from the germline V gene are SGHTS and YDEGEE. TCRdb called the 5' RACE reads again in MiXCR, with one record for every CDR3 protein. The sample records about 520,000 distinct CDR3 sequences, about 20% being singletons. These data were also filed under a second study, of T cells expressing NK-cell markers. That work states: It was sorted CD3+CD56+NKG2C+, CD3+CD56+NKG2C- and CD3+CD56-NKG2C+ T cells that supplied the TCR beta repertoires. HCMV specificity of the expanded NKG2C+ T cell clones stayed unclear.

This TCR derives from a woman aged 18-29 years in good health. The V call is TRBV5-8, the J call TRBJ2-7; 9 nucleotides align to TRBD1. The sample was CD4+ T cells sorted from blood. CDR3 loop: CATQPRQGQGKPYEQYF. CDR3 sequence (DNA): TGTGCCACCCAACCCCGGCAGGGACAGGGAAAACCCTACGAGCAGTACTTC.